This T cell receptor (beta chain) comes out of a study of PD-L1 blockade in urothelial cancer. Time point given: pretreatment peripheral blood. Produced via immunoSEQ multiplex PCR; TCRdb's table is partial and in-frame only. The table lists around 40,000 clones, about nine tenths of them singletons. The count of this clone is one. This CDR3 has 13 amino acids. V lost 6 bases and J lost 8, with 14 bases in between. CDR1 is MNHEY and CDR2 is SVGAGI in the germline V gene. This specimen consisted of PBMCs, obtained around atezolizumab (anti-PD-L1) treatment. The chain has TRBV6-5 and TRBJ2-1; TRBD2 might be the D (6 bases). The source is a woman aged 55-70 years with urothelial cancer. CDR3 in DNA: TGTGCCAGCAGGGAGCGGGTTCTGGATGAGCAGTTCTTC. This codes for CASRERVLDEQFF.